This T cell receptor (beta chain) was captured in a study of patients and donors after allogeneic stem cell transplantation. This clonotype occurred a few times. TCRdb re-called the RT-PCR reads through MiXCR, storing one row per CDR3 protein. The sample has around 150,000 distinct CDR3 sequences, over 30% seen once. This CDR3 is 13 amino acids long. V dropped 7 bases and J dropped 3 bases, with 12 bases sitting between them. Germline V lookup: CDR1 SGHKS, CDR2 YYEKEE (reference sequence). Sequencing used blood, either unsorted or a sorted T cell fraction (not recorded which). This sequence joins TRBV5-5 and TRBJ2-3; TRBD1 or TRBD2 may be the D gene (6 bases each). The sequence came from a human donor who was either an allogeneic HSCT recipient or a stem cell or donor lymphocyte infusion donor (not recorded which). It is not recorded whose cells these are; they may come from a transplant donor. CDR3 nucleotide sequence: TGTGCCAGCTACGAGGGGGGTACAGATACGCAGTATTTT. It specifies CASYEGGTDTQYF.